This TCR beta chain is drawn from a study of blood T cell repertoires in COVID-19. Study as a whole: Acute and convalescent COVID-19 specimens originated in the United States, Italy and Spain.

This clone was found a few times. Germline-derived CDR1 and CDR2 are MNHEY and SVGAGI. V lost 5 bases and J 8 bases, leaving 18 bases between the germline ends. The CDR3 is 14 amino acids. Authors' data handling: Amplification of reference gene primers provided the estimated nucleated cell counts. Clones were read by immunoSEQ multiplex PCR, and TCRdb kept only the in-frame ones, dropping some. V and J calls and clone size follow that table, whereas D and trimming were derived from the DNA. Of 390,000 or so clones listed, 86% are singletons. This receptor was identified in a woman aged 30 to 39 with active or convalescent COVID-19. Sequencing was performed on peripheral blood. The genes are TRBV6-5 and TRBJ1-2; D is possibly TRBD1 (6 bases). CDR3 in amino acids: CASSRSSGVVGYTF. CDR3 nucleotide sequence: TGTGCCAGCAGTCGAAGTTCAGGGGTTGTAGGCTACACCTTC.